One TCR beta chain is described in this entry. Its antigen remains unknown. Germline V lookup: CDR1 SNHLY, CDR2 FYNNEI. Trimming left V 6 bases short and J 4 bases short, with 15 bases between. The CDR3 spans 15 residues. PCR amplification relied on 60 Vbeta primers (plus 13 Jbeta primers). The table came from immunoSEQ multiplex PCR; TCRdb's copy has only in-frame clones and leaves some out. The table lists 250,000 to 300,000 clones, around four fifths of them singletons, with 1.5% to 2% in the top ten. The data derive from a study of cytomegalovirus exposure and HLA in healthy donors. Study results and limitations: Rare TCR sequences dominated, though some public TCRs recurred in many donors.

The receptor's source is a middle-aged woman in good health and CMV-seropositive. Source material: PBMCs. This chain connects TRBV2 to TRBJ2-2, with a weak D call TRBD2 (6 bases). The CDR3 loop is CASRASGLGTGELFF. The DNA of the CDR3 is TGTGCCAGCAGAGCCTCGGGACTCGGCACCGGGGAGCTGTTTTTT.